Shown below are 32 T cell receptor beta chains from a single sample sequenced in a study of blood T cell repertoires in COVID-19. Sequenced by immunoSEQ multiplex PCR; TCRdb stores in-frame clones only, minus some. This table holds under 300,000 clones, approximately 82% found once. Specimen: peripheral blood. The receptors derive from a man at least 80 years old with acute or convalescent COVID-19.

The J gene is TRBJ2-7, the V gene TRBV9, with 11 bases that match TRBD1. This CDR3 has 15 residues. In germline, CDR1 is SGDLS, CDR2 YYNGEE. The J segment lost 2 bases and the V segment lost 1 base, leaving 2 bases of the junction unmatched. CDR3 in DNA: TGTGCCAGCAGCGTACGGGACAGGGGGGCCTACGAGCAGTACTTC. Its translation is CASSVRDRGAYEQYF.

The chain has TRBV28 and TRBJ2-7; 8 nucleotides align to TRBD1. CDR1 and CDR2 (germline): MDHEN, SYDVKM. V was pared by 6 bases and J by 0 bases, with 13 bases of the junction left unmatched. The CDR3 runs 17 residues. For the CDR3, the DNA is TGTGCCAGCAGAGAAACCGCCGGGACAGGTAGCTCCTACGAGCAGTACTTC. Its translation is CASRETAGTGSSYEQYF.

Worth noting for this clone: Other DNA sequences in this sample translate to the same CDR3. The rearrangement joins TRBV30 to TRBJ1-5; 9 bases fit TRBD1. V trimming: 2 bases; J trimming: 4 bases; junction bases outside the gene matches: 3. This CDR3 contains 14 residues. CDR1 GTSNPN and CDR2 SVGIG come from the germline V gene (reference sequence). The CDR3, as DNA: TGTGCCTGGAGTAGGGGACAGGGAAATCAGCCCCAGCATTTT. Amino acid sequence: CAWSRGQGNQPQHF.

The rearrangement uses TRBV6-5 and TRBJ2-5, with 13 bases lining up with TRBD2. The CDR3 has 12 amino acids. V lost 6 bases and J lost 10; bases outside the gene matches: 2. The germline V gene has CDR1 MNHEY and CDR2 SVGAGI. The CDR3 reads CASRGTSGVQYF. The CDR3 nucleotides read TGTGCCAGCAGGGGGACTAGCGGGGTCCAGTACTTC.

The chain couples TRBV5-1 to TRBJ2-7; perhaps TRBD2 as D (5 bases). Looked up from germline, CDR1 is SGHRS and CDR2 is YFSETQ. This CDR3 has 15 residues. V lost 1 base and J lost 4, with 15 bases in between. Here the CDR3 reads CASSLKASGPYEQYF. CDR3 nucleotide sequence: TGCGCCAGCAGCTTGAAGGCCAGCGGCCCGTACGAGCAGTACTTC.

The rearrangement links TRBV2 to TRBJ2-5, with 7 bases lining up with TRBD1. Germline CDR1 is SNHLY and CDR2 is FYNNEI. V shed 7 bases, J shed 5 bases, and the junction held 7 bases outside the gene matches. This CDR3 comprises 13 residues. CDR3 DNA sequence: TGTGCCAGCACTCCGGGACAGTCGGAGACCCAGTACTTC. It encodes CASTPGQSETQYF.

V and J are TRBV5-1 and TRBJ1-6, with 8 bases identical to TRBD1. The germline CDR1 and CDR2 sequences are SGHRS and YFSETQ. This CDR3 is built from 13 residues. The junction had 4 bases not matched to a gene; V was cut back by 5 bases and J by 9 bases. The CDR3 DNA follows: TGCGCCAGCAGGAGTACAGGGGGTTCACCCCTCCACTTT. Translated: CASRSTGGSPLHF.

In regard to this clone: The identical CDR3 is also encoded by other nucleotide sequences in the sample. This CDR3 is CASSQAGGDTEAFF. Written as DNA, the CDR3 is TGTGCCAGCAGCCAAGCAGGGGGCGACACTGAAGCTTTCTTT. The chain links TRBV3-1 (or the pseudogene TRBV3-2) to TRBJ1-1, with 8 bases matching TRBD1. Germline loops: CDR1 LGHDT, CDR2 YNNKEL (reference sequence). J lost 3 bases, V lost 1 base, and 1 base had no gene match. The CDR3 is made up of 14 amino acids.

Turning to this clone: Other DNA sequences in the same sample also yield this CDR3. The chain couples TRBV5-1 to TRBJ2-1; 11 nucleotides agree with TRBD2. V gave up 3 bases and J gave up 3 bases; unmatched junction bases: 2. The CDR3 has 15 amino acids. The germline gives CDR1 SGHRS, CDR2 YFSETQ. The CDR3 spells CASSSTSGSYNEQFF. In DNA form, the CDR3 reads TGCGCCAGCAGCTCCACTAGCGGGAGCTACAATGAGCAGTTCTTC.

The sample holds one count of this clone. The chain couples TRBV6-5 to TRBJ1-1; 7 nucleotides agree with TRBD1. CDR3 length equals 15 residues. Trimming removed 6 bases from V and 3 bases from J; junction bases left unmatched: 10. Germline V gene data show CDR1 as MNHEY and CDR2 as SVGAGI. The CDR3 DNA follows: TGTGCCAGCAGGACGGGACAGCTGGGGGACACTGAAGCTTTCTTT. It yields the protein CASRTGQLGDTEAFF.

The rearrangement links TRBV12-5 to TRBJ1-5; D is possibly TRBD1 (5 bases). With 2 bases removed from V and 6 bases from J, the gap between germline ends came to 20 bases. Germline V CDR1 and CDR2: LGHNT, FRNRAP. The CDR3 is 17 residues long. CDR3 nucleotides: TGTGCTAGTGGTTTGCGTCACACGGCGACAGACTGTCAGCCCCAGCATTTT. As protein: CASGLRHTATDCQPQHF.

The J gene is TRBJ1-2, the V gene TRBV2; 8 bases fit TRBD1. Germline V lookup: CDR1 SNHLY, CDR2 FYNNEI. CDR3 length: 16 residues. Trimming cost V 4 bases and J 5 bases; bases outside gene matches: 12. The CDR3 coding sequence is TGTGCCAGCAGTGCCTCCGGGACAGGAGCGGCTTATGGCTACACCTTC. Translating it yields CASSASGTGAAYGYTF.

V usage is TRBV6-5 and J usage is TRBJ1-2; D is unresolved. Trimming removed 7 bases from V and 2 bases from J, with 11 bases in between. CDR1 is MNHEY and CDR2 is SVGAGI in the germline V gene. The CDR3 is 13 amino acids. The CDR3 reads CASNFQANYGYTF. The CDR3, as DNA: TGTGCCAGCAACTTCCAGGCCAACTATGGCTACACCTTC.

The chain is built from TRBV27 and TRBJ1-2; 9 bases fit TRBD1. CDR3 length: 12 amino acids. Germline V lookup: CDR1 MNHEY, CDR2 SMNVEV (reference sequence). After removal of 5 bases from V and 6 bases from J, the junction contained 1 base not matched to a gene. Written as DNA, the CDR3 is TGTGCCAGCAGTGGGACAGGGCATGGCTACACCTTC. Residues: CASSGTGHGYTF.

The rearrangement joins TRBV11-1 to TRBJ1-1; D is ambiguous. The V gene's germline CDR1 is SGHAT and CDR2 FQDESV (reference sequence). Between the trimmed V and J ends, which lost 5 bases and 7 bases, there was a span of 11 bases. There are 12 residues in the CDR3. The CDR3 nucleotides are TGTGCCAGCAGCCCCCCGGGTTTTGAAGCTTTCTTT. Its protein is CASSPPGFEAFF.

The chain recombines TRBV19 with TRBJ2-1; possible D gene TRBD2, 7 bases. This CDR3 comprises 13 residues. Germline V gene data show CDR1 as LNHDA and CDR2 as SQIVND (reference sequence). V was cut by 3 bases and J by 8 bases, with 11 bases left in between. Here the CDR3 reads CASSMQGRDEQFF. In DNA form, the CDR3 reads TGTGCCAGTAGTATGCAGGGGAGGGATGAGCAGTTCTTC.

V and J are TRBV5-1 and TRBJ2-7, with TRBD1 identical over 7 bases. CDR3 length equals 16 residues. CDR1 is SGHRS, CDR2 YFSETQ, per germline. With 3 bases clipped from V and 2 bases from J, the junction kept 11 bases outside the gene matches. Here the CDR3 reads CASSSTGASLTYEQYF. The CDR3 DNA reads as TGCGCCAGCAGCTCCACAGGGGCCTCTCTAACCTACGAGCAGTACTTC.

CDR3: CASSPGTGTPGTF. As DNA, the CDR3 is TGTGCCAGCAGCCCCGGGACAGGTACCCCTGGCACCTTC. The V and J genes are TRBV11-2 and TRBJ1-2, with 8 bases lining up with TRBD1. With 5 bases clipped from V and 13 bases from J, the junction kept 12 bases outside the gene matches. This CDR3 has 13 amino acids. Germline loops: CDR1 SGHAT, CDR2 FQNNGV. The variable domain in full, with the rest retrieved from reference TRBV11-2 and TRBJ1-2, is EAGVAQSPRYKIIEKRQSVAFWCNPISGHATLYWYQQILGQGPKLLIQFQNNGVVDDSQLPKDRFSAERLKGVDSTLKIQPAKLEDSAVYLCASSPGTGTPGTFGSGTRLTVV.

This chain uses TRBV5-4 with TRBJ2-7; 9 bases are shared with TRBD1. The CDR3 has 15 amino acids. Per the germline V gene, CDR1 is SGHNT and CDR2 is YYREEE (reference sequence). The V and J ends lost 1 base and 4 bases, in that order; junction bases with no gene match: 6. The CDR3 loop is CASSLTGTGTYEQYF. The CDR3 bases are TGTGCCAGCAGCTTGACTGGGACAGGGACATACGAGCAGTACTTC. The variable domain in full, completed from reference TRBV5-4 and TRBJ2-7, reads ETGVTQSPTHLIKTRGQQVTLRCSSQSGHNTVSWYQQALGQGPQFIFQYYREEENGRGNFPPRFSGLQFPNYSSELNVNALELDDSALYLCASSLTGTGTYEQYFGPGTRLTVT.

The chain employs TRBV7-9 and TRBJ2-7, with D possibly being TRBD1 (5 bases). The CDR3 is 15 residues long. Germline-derived CDR1 and CDR2 are SEHNR and FQNEAQ (reference sequence). Trimming stripped 1 base from V and 2 bases from J, with 12 bases between. CDR3 bases: TGTGCCAGCAGCTTAGTTGGGCAGGGCCCCTACGAGCAGTACTTC. Its protein product is CASSLVGQGPYEQYF.

This chain joins TRBV10-3 and TRBJ2-4; a weak D match, TRBD1 (7 bases). Germline V gene lookup returns CDR1 ENHRY and CDR2 SYGVKD. The CDR3 covers 16 residues. V was shortened by 0 bases and J by 10 bases, with 19 bases between the two germline ends. As DNA, the CDR3 is TGTGCCATCAGTGAGTCGCTAGCTCGGCCAGGGGGGATTCAGTACTTC. It translates to CAISESLARPGGIQYF.

This chain uses TRBV27 with TRBJ1-5; D remains ambiguous. Trimming left V 1 base short and J 4 bases short, with 8 bases between. The CDR3 covers 14 residues. Germline CDR1 is MNHEY and CDR2 is SMNVEV (reference sequence). As DNA, the CDR3 is TGTGCCAGCAGTTTATTTCCCCTAAATCAGCCCCAGCATTTT. Amino acid sequence: CASSLFPLNQPQHF.

The rearrangement joins TRBV3-1 (or the pseudogene TRBV3-2) to TRBJ2-1; no clear D gene. Germline assignment: CDR1 LGHDT and CDR2 YNNKEL (reference sequence). The CDR3 is 12 residues long. V was cut by 1 base and J by 12 bases, with 10 bases left in between. The CDR3 nucleotides read TGTGCCAGCAGCCAAGTTGCCCTCAGGCAGTTCTTC. This translates into CASSQVALRQFF.

The chain combines TRBV3-1 (or the pseudogene TRBV3-2) with TRBJ2-2; TRBD2 agrees at 8 bases. The junction had 4 bases not matched to a gene; V was cut back by 7 bases and J by 0 bases. This CDR3 region has 15 residues. Per germline, CDR1 LGHDT and CDR2 YNNKEL (reference sequence). The CDR3 reads CASNSGLANTGELFF. Here the CDR3 DNA reads TGTGCCAGCAACTCGGGACTAGCGAACACCGGGGAGCTGTTTTTT.

The chain couples TRBV10-2 to TRBJ1-1; possible D gene TRBD1, 6 bases. V dropped 10 bases and J dropped 2 bases, with 11 bases sitting between them. Germline CDR1 WSHSY, CDR2 SAAADI. This CDR3 comprises 12 residues. The CDR3 bases are TGCGCCATCAGACAGGTTAACACTGAAGCTTTCTTT. Encoded protein: CAIRQVNTEAFF.

CDR3 amino acids: CASIGGGNTIYF. CDR3 nucleotides: TGTGCCAGCATAGGGGGCGGAAACACCATATATTTT. This rearrangement joins TRBV6-5 to TRBJ1-3, with 7 bases fitting TRBD1. The V segment lost 7 bases and the J segment 4 bases; nucleotides outside the gene matches: 1. The length of the CDR3 is 12 residues. Germline CDR1 reads MNHEY; CDR2 reads SVGAGI.

This chain links TRBV19 with TRBJ2-3; D may be TRBD2 (6 bases). Trimming removed 5 bases from V and 4 bases from J, with 13 bases in between. In germline, CDR1 is LNHDA, CDR2 SQIVND (reference sequence). This CDR3 has 14 residues. DNA for the CDR3: TGTGCCAGTAGTCGGGGAGGAGTACCAGATACGCAGTATTTT. It codes for CASSRGGVPDTQYF.

The chain is built from TRBV28 and TRBJ2-5, with D maybe TRBD1 (7 bases). CDR1 is MDHEN and CDR2 is SYDVKM in the germline V gene. V was trimmed by 6 bases and J by 2 bases, leaving 19 bases between them. The CDR3 spans 16 residues. CDR3 in amino acids: CASRDRQGGGQETQYF. CDR3 nucleotides: TGTGCCAGCAGGGATAGACAGGGTGGGGGGCAAGAGACCCAGTACTTC.

The V call is TRBV28, the J call TRBJ2-2, with 9 bases fitting TRBD1. The germline V gene has CDR1 MDHEN and CDR2 SYDVKM. The J segment lost 2 bases and the V segment lost 6 bases, leaving 7 bases of the junction unmatched. CDR3 length: 16 amino acids. The chain's CDR3 is CASRTRQGGNTGELFF. The DNA for the CDR3 is TGTGCCAGCAGGACAAGACAGGGGGGTAACACCGGGGAGCTGTTTTTT.

V and J are TRBV7-2 and TRBJ2-2; maybe TRBD2 (6 bases). CDR1 is SGHTA, CDR2 FQGNSA, per germline. This CDR3 comprises 15 residues. The ends were cut back, 1 base at V and 6 bases at J, with 12 bases in the middle. The CDR3 coding sequence is TGTGCCAGCAGCTTAGACTCGGGAGCGGCCGGGGAGCTGTTTTTT. This codes for CASSLDSGAAGELFF.

The chain recombines TRBV7-6 with TRBJ2-7; 7 bases line up with TRBD2. J was trimmed by 0 bases and V by 5 bases; bases with no gene match: 4. The germline V gene encodes CDR1 SGHVS and CDR2 FNYEAQ. The CDR3 runs to 14 residues. The CDR3 loop is CASSRDYLSYEQYF. For the CDR3, the DNA is TGTGCCAGCAGCAGGGACTATCTCTCCTACGAGCAGTACTTC.

The chain recombines TRBV3-1 (or the pseudogene TRBV3-2) with TRBJ2-5; a possible D gene is TRBD2 (6 bases). Germline V gene sequence: CDR1 LGHDT, CDR2 YNNKEL (reference sequence). Trimming left V 8 bases short and J 7 bases short, with 17 bases between. The CDR3 covers 13 residues. CDR3 sequence: CASETTQGGTQYF. The CDR3 DNA reads as TGTGCCAGCGAGACGACGCAGGGAGGGACCCAGTACTTC.